This T cell receptor beta chain was found in a study of blood T cell repertoires in COVID-19. The repertoire was sequenced with immunoSEQ multiplex PCR; TCRdb's copy has only in-frame clones and lacks some. This sample has roughly 400,000 clones, with roughly 84% found just once. CDR1 and CDR2 (germline): MDHEN, SYDVKM. Trimming pared 7 bases from V and 1 base from J, leaving 7 bases between. The CDR3 contains 12 residues. The chain joins TRBV28 to TRBJ1-1; D is undetermined. This receptor was identified in a woman aged 18-30 years who had been exposed to COVID-19. Material: PBMCs or T cells enriched from blood (not recorded which). As DNA, the CDR3 is TGTGCCAGCACCTTCCGGAACACTGAAGCTTTCTTT. Its protein is CASTFRNTEAFF.